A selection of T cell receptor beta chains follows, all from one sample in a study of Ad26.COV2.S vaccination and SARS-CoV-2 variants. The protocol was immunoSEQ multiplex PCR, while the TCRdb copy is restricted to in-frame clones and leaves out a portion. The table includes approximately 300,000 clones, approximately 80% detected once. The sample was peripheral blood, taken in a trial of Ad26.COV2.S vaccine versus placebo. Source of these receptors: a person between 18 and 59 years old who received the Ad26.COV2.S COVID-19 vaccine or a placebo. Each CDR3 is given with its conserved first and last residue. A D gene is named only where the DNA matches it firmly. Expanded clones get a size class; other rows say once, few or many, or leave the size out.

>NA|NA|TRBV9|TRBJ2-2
TGTGCCAGCAGCGCATATAACACCGGGGAGCTGTTTTTT
CASSAYNTGELFF
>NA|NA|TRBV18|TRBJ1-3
TGTGCCAGCTCACCACCGGGATCCGGAAACACCATATATTTT
CASSPPGSGNTIYF
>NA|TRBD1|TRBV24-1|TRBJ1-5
TGTGCCACCAGTGACGCGACAGGGGGGAAGCCCCAGCATTTT
CATSDATGGKPQHF
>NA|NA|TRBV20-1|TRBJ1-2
TGCAGTGCTAGGGGGTCTCATGGCTACACCTTC
CSARGSHGYTF
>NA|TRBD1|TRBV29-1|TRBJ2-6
TGCAGCGTTGAAGATTTTGGCAGGGGGCTTGGGGCCAACGTCCTGACTTTC
CSVEDFGRGLGANVLTF
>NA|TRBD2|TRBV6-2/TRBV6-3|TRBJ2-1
TGTGCCAGCAGTTACTCGACTAGCGGGGGGGTCAATGAGCAGTTCTTC
CASSYSTSGGVNEQFF
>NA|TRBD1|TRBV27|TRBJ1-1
TGTGCCAGCAGTTTATCTGAGGGGGCCGGCACTGAAGCTTTCTTT
CASSLSEGAGTEAFF
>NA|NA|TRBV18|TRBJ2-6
TGTGCCAGCTCACCTGACATATCTGGGGCCAACGTCCTGACTTTC
CASSPDISGANVLTF
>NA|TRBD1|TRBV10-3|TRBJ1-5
TGTGCCATCAGTCCCTTTTTTCCCGACAGGGATAATCAGCCCCAGCATTTT
CAISPFFPDRDNQPQHF
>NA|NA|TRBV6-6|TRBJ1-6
TGTGCCAGCAGCCTGACCCGGACAGAGGAAAATTCACCCCTCCACTTT
CASSLTRTEENSPLHF
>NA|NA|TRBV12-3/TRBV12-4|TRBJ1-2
TGTGCCAGCACCTCTGAGGGGGTCTATGGCTACACCTTC
CASTSEGVYGYTF
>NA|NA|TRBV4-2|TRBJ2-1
TGTGCCAGCAGCCAAAAAACCAAGACGGGACGGCAGTGGAGCTCCTACAATGAGCAGTTCTTC
CASSQKTKTGRQWSSYNEQFF
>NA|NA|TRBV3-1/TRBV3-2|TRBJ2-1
TGTGCCAGCAGCCAAGAAGGGGGGGGGCCCTACAATGAGCAGTTCTTC
CASSQEGGGPYNEQFF
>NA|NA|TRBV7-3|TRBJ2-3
TGTGCCAGCAGCCCCCGGGGGCGGAGAGGCGATACGCAGTATTTT
CASSPRGRRGDTQYF
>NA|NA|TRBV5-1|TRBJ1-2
TGCGCCAGCAGCGGAGGGTGGGGAGACTATGGCTACACCTTC
CASSGGWGDYGYTF
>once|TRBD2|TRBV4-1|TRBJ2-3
TGCGCCAGCAGCCAGGCTGGGACTAGCGGGGGGACAGATACGCAGTATTTT
CASSQAGTSGGTDTQYF
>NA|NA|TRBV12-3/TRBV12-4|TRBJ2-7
TGTGCCAGCAGTTTCGTGGGCTCTTACGAGCAGTACTTC
CASSFVGSYEQYF
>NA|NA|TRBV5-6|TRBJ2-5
TGTGCCAGCAGCTCAGGGATCCAAGAGACCCAGTACTTC
CASSSGIQETQYF
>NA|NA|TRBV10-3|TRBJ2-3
TGTGCCATCAGTGAGGGGGCGCAGGGTCAAGATACGCAGTATTTT
CAISEGAQGQDTQYF
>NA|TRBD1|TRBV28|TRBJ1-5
TGTGCCAGCAGCGTTGAGACAGGGTTTCACCAGCCCCAGCATTTT
CASSVETGFHQPQHF
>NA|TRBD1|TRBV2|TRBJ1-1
TGTGCCAGCGGCCGGGACAGGAACACTGAAGCTTTCTTT
CASGRDRNTEAFF
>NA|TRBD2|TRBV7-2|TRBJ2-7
TGTGCCAGCAGCTTACGGGGAGGCGGGGGCTACGAGCAGTACTTC
CASSLRGGGGYEQYF
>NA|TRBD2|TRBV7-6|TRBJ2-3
TGTGCCAGCAGCTTAACCCAACCGGGACTAGCGGGGGGGACAGATACGCAGTATTTT
CASSLTQPGLAGGTDTQYF
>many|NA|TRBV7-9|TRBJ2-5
TGTGCCAGCAGCTCCATAAGGGGGGCCCAAGAGACCCAGTACTTC
CASSSIRGAQETQYF
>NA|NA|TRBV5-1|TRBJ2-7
TGCGCCAGCAGCCCCATCTTTATGAGCTCCTACGAGCAGTACTTC
CASSPIFMSSYEQYF
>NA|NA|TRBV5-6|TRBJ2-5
TGTGCCAGCAGCTTGGATCCAGGGAGGAAGACCCAGTACTTC
CASSLDPGRKTQYF
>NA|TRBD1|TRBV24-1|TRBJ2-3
TGTGCCACCAGTGGCCTGACAGGGTTTCGCACAGATACGCAGTATTTT
CATSGLTGFRTDTQYF
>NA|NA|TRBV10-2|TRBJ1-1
TGCGCCAGCAGTGACCAGAACCCCACTGAAGCTTTCTTT
CASSDQNPTEAFF
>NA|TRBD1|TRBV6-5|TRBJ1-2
TGTGCCAGCAGGGTGGACAGGAACTATGGCTACACCTTC
CASRVDRNYGYTF
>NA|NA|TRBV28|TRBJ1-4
TGTGCCAGCAGACGCACCGTTCGGGACCCAAGGGAAAAACTGTTTTTT
CASRRTVRDPREKLFF
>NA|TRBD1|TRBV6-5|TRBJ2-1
TGTGCCAGCAGGGACAGGGTTGAGCAGTTCTTC
CASRDRVEQFF
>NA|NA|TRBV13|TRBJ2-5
TGTGCCAGCAGCCGGGACTTAATCGAGACCCAGTACTTC
CASSRDLIETQYF
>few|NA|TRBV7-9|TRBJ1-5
TGTGCCAGCAGCCGCGACGGGAACTTCAATCAGCCCCAGCATTTT
CASSRDGNFNQPQHF
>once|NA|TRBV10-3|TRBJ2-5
TGTGCCATCAGTGATCCCAGAAAGGAGACCCAGTACTTC
CAISDPRKETQYF
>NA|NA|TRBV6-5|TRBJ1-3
TGTGCCAGCAGTTACGAGACGGCTGGAAACACCATATATTTT
CASSYETAGNTIYF
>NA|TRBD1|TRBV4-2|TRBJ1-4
TGTGCCAGCAGCCAAGGGGGACAGTTGGATGAAAAACTGTTTTTT
CASSQGGQLDEKLFF
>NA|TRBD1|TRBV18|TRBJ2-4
TGTGCCAGCTCACCAGGGACAGGGGGCGCGGGAAACATTCAGTACTTC
CASSPGTGGAGNIQYF
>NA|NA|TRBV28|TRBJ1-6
TGTGCCAGCAGTTCCCCCGGAGCAGGGGACAATTCACCCCTCCACTTT
CASSSPGAGDNSPLHF
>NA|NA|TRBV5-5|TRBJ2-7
TGTGCCAGCAGCTTGTCGGGCGGAACCTACGAGCAGTACTTC
CASSLSGGTYEQYF
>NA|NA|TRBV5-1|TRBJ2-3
TGCGCCAGCAGGGACAGCACAGATACGCAGTATTTT
CASRDSTDTQYF
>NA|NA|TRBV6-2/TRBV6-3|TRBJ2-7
TGTGCCAGCAGTTACGGTTGGGAGAGGCCGACCTACGAGCAGTACTTC
CASSYGWERPTYEQYF
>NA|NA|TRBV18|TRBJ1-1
TGTGCCAGCTTAGGACAGAAAAACACTGAAGCTTTCTTT
CASLGQKNTEAFF
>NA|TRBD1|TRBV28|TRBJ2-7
TGTGCCAGCAGTGGGACAGGGCTAAGCTTGGAGCAGTACTTC
CASSGTGLSLEQYF
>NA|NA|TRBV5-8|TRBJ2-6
TGTGCCAGCAGCTTCTCAGGGTTTTCCTCTGGGGCCAACGTCCTGACTTTC
CASSFSGFSSGANVLTF
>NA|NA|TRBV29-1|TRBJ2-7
TGCAGCGTTGGGCCGGTATACGAGCAGTACTTC
CSVGPVYEQYF
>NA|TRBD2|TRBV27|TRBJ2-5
TGTGCCAGCAGTGCGCTAGCGGGGGGCCGGGAGACCCAGTACTTC
CASSALAGGRETQYF
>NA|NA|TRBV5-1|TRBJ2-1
TGCGCCAGCAGCTTGGAAAGTTACTACAATGAGCAGTTCTTC
CASSLESYYNEQFF
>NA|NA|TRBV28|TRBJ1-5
TGTGCCACGTCGTCCTCACAGGAGCCGAGGGGGCCCCAGCATTTT
CATSSSQEPRGPQHF
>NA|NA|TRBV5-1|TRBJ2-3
TGCGCCAGCAGCTTGGTTGGGGGGTCTTTAGATACGCAGTATTTT
CASSLVGGSLDTQYF
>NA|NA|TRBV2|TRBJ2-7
TGTGCCAGCAGTGACAGGGGATACGAGCAGTACTTC
CASSDRGYEQYF
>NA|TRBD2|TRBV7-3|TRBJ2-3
TGTGCCAGCAGCCCCTGGAGCGGGGGCCCCAGCACAGATACGCAGTATTTT
CASSPWSGGPSTDTQYF
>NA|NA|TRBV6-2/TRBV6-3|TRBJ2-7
TGTGCCAGCAGTTGGGCTGAGTACTCCTACGAGCAGTACTTC
CASSWAEYSYEQYF
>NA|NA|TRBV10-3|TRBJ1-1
TGTGCCATCAATCCCGGGACGGCGAACACTGAAGCTTTCTTT
CAINPGTANTEAFF
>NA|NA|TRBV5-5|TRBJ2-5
TGTGCCAGCAGCTTGGTTGGGCCGGGGGCGATTCAGGAGACCCAGTACTTC
CASSLVGPGAIQETQYF
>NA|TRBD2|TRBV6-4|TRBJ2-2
TGTGCCAGCCAGCAGTGGAGCGGGGACGACACCGGGGAGCTGTTTTTT
CASQQWSGDDTGELFF
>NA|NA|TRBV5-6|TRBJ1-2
TGTGCCAGCAGCTTGGGAGGTCAGTTTGGCTACACCTTC
CASSLGGQFGYTF
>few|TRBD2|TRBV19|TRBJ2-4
TGTGCCAGTAGACGCGCTAGCGGGGGGGACATTCAGTACTTC
CASRRASGGDIQYF
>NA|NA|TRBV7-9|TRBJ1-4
TGTGCCAGCAGCTTAGCGACGGGTAATGAAAAACTGTTTTTT
CASSLATGNEKLFF
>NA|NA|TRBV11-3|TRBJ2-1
TGTGCCAGCAGCCTTACTAGTTTTTATGACAATGAGCAGTTCTTC
CASSLTSFYDNEQFF
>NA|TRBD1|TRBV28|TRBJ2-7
TGTGCCAGCAGTCTATTTGGACAGGGGGCGTACGAGCAGTACTTC
CASSLFGQGAYEQYF